This TCR beta chain was recovered during a study of shared clonotypes between healthy human individuals. Overall study findings and caveats: The small donor group covered limited genetic and exposure diversity. Clonotype sharing across several donors was observed for 4% to 5.5% of naive CD4 clonotypes.

Sequencing used immunoSEQ multiplex PCR; TCRdb keeps in-frame clones, though not all of them. Here the sample spans over a million clones, about 80% being singletons. With regard to this clone: Its specificity is unknown.

CDR3 size: 14 residues. V lost 0 bases and J lost 4, with 10 bases in between. Germline lookup yields CDR1 SGHRS and CDR2 YFSETQ. The chain combines TRBV5-1 with TRBJ1-1, with D hard to call. Sequenced sample: memory CD4+ T cells sorted from blood. Subset denoted: CD45RA-negative fraction. The clonotype was recovered from a man between 18 and 29 years old in good health. CDR3 bases: TGCGCCAGCAGCTTGGAATCGGCCTCCACTGAAGCTTTCTTT. Its protein product is CASSLESASTEAFF.